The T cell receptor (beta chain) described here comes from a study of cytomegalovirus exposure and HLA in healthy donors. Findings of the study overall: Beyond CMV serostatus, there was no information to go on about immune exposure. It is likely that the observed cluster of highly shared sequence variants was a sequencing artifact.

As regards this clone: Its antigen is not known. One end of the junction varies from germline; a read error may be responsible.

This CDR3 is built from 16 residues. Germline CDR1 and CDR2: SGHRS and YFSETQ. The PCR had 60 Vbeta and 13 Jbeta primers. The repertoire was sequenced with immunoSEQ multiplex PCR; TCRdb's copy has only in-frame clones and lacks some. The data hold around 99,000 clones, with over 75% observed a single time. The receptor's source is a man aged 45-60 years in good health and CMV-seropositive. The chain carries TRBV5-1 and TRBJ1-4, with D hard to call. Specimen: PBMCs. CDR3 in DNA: TGCGCCAGCAGCCCCGGATCGATCGCAACTAATGAAAGACTGTTTTTT. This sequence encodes CASSPGSIATNERLFF.